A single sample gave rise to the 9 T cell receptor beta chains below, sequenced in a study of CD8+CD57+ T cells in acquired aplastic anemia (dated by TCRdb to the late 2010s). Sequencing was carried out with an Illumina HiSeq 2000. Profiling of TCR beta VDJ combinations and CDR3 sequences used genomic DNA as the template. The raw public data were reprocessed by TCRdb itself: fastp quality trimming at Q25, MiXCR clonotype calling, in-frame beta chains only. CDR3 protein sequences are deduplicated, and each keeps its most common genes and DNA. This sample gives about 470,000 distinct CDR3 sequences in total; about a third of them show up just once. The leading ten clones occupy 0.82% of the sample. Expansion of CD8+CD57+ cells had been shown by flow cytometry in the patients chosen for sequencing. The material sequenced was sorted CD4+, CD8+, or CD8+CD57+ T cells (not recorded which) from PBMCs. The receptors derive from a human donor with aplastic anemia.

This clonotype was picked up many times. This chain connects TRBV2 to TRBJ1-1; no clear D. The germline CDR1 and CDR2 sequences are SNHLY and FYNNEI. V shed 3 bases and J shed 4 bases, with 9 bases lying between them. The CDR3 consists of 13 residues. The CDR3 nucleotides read TGTGCCAGCAGTGATCGGGGTTTCACTGAAGCTTTCTTT. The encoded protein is CASSDRGFTEAFF.

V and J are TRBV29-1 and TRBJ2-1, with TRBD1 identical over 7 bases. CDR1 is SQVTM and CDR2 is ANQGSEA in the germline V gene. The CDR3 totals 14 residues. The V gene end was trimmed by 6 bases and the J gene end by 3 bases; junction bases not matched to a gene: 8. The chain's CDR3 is CSVPYGTDYNEQFF. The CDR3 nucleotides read TGCAGCGTACCTTACGGGACAGACTACAATGAGCAGTTCTTC.

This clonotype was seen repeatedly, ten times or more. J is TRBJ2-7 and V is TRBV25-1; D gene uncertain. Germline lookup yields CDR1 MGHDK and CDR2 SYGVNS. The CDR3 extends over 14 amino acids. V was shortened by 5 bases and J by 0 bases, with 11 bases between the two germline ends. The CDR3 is CASSLGQSSYEQYF. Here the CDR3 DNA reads TGTGCCAGCAGTCTCGGTCAGTCCTCCTACGAGCAGTACTTC.

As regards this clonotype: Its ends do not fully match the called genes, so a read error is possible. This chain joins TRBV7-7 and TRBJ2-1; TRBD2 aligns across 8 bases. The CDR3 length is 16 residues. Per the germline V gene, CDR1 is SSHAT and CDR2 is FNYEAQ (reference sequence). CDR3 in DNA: TGTGCTAGCAGCTTAGGGACTAGTAGCTCCTACAATGAGCAGTTCTTC. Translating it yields CASSLGTSSSYNEQFF. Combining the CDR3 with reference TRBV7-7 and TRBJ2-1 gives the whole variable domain GAGVSQSPRYKVTKRGQDVTLRCDPISSHATLYWYQQALGQGPEFLTYFNYEAQPDKSGLPSDRFSAERPEGSISTLTIQRTEQRDSAMYRCASSLGTSSSYNEQFFGPGTRLTVL.

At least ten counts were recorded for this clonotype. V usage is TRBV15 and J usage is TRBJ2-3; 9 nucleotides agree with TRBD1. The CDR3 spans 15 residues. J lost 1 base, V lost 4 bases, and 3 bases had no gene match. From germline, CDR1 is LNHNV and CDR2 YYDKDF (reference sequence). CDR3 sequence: CATSNRDRGTDTQYF. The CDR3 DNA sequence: TGTGCCACCAGCAACCGGGACAGGGGCACAGATACGCAGTATTTT.

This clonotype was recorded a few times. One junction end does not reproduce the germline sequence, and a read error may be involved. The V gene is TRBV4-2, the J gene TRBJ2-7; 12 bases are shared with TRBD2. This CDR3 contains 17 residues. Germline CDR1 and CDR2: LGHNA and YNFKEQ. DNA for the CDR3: TGTGCCGGCAGCCAAGACTCAGGGACTAGCGGGCCGTACGAGCAGTACTTC. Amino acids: CAGSQDSGTSGPYEQYF.

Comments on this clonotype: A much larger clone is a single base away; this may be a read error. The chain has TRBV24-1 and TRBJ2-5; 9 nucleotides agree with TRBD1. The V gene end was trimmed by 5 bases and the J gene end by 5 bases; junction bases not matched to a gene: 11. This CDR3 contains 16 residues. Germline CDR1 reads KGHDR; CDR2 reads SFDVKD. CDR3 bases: TGTGCCACCAGTGGGCCCGGGACAGGGTCTGGGGAGACCCAGTACTTC. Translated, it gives CATSGPGTGSGETQYF.

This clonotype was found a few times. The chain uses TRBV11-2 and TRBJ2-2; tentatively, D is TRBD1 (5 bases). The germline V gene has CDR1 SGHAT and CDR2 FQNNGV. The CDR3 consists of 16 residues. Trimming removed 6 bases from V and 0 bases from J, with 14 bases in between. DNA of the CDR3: TGTGCCAGCAGATTAACAGGTTTATCGAACACCGGGGAGCTGTTTTTT. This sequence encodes CASRLTGLSNTGELFF.

CDR3 sequence (DNA): TGCAGTGCTCAAAGTGGCAGGTTGAACACTGAAGCTTTCTTT. As protein: CSAQSGRLNTEAFF. The rearrangement joins TRBV20-1 to TRBJ1-1; no firm D call. The germline V and J ends were trimmed by 5 bases and 0 bases, with 13 bases remaining between them. This CDR3 is 14 amino acids long. Germline CDR1 reads DFQATT; CDR2 reads SNEGSKA (reference sequence).